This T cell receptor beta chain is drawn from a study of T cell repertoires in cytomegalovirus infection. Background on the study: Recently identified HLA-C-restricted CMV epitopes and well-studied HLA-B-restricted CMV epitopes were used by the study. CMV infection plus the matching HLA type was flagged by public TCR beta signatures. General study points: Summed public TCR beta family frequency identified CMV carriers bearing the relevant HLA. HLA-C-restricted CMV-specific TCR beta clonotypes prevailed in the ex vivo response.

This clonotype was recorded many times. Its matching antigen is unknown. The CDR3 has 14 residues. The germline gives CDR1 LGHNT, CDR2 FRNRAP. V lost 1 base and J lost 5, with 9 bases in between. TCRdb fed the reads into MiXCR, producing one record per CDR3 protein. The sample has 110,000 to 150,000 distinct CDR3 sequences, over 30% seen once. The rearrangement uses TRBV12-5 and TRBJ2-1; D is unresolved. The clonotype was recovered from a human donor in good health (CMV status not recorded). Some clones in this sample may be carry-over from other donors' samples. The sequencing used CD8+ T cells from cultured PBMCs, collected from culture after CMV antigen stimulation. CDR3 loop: CASGLGLSNNEQFF. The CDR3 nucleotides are TGTGCTAGTGGTTTGGGTCTCAGTAACAATGAGCAGTTCTTC.